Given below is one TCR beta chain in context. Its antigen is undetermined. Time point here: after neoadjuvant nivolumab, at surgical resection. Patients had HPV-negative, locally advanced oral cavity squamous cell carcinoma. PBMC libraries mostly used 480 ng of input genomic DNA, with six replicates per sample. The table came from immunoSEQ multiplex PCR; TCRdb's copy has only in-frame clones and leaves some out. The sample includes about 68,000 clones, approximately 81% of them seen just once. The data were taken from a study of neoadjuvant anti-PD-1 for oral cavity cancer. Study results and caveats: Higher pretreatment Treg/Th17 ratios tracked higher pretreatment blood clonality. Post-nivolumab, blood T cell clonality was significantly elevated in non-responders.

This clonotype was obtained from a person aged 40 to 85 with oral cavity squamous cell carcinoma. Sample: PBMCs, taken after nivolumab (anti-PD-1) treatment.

CDR3 in amino acids: CAGYSGGDGYTF. Here the CDR3 DNA reads TGTGCCGGATACAGCGGTGGGGATGGCTACACCTTC. The chain has TRBV30 and TRBJ1-2; D unresolved. CDR1 is GTSNPN and CDR2 is SVGIG in the germline V gene (reference sequence). Trimming removed 8 bases at V and 6 bases at J, with 16 bases between. CDR3 length: 12 amino acids.